The rows below give T cell receptor beta chains drawn from one sample of a study of blood T cell repertoires in COVID-19. The data were produced by immunoSEQ multiplex PCR, yet TCRdb's version contains in-frame clones alone and is incomplete. This table holds more than 200,000 clones, around 90% found once. Sequencing was done on a sample of PBMCs or T cells enriched from blood (not recorded which). These receptors all come from a young woman who had recovered from COVID-19. The CDR3 runs from the conserved cysteine through the conserved F or W. The order of the fields is D gene, V gene, J gene, clone size, CDR3 protein, CDR3 DNA. D genes are given only for firm matches. Expanded clones get a size class; other rows say once, few or many, or leave the size out.

d_gene: TRBD1
v_gene: TRBV6-2/TRBV6-3
j_gene: TRBJ2-1
abundance: -
CDR3aa: CASSLTGEAYNEQFF
CDR3nt: TGTGCCAGCAGTTTGACAGGGGAGGCCTACAATGAGCAGTTCTTC

d_gene: -
v_gene: TRBV4-1
j_gene: TRBJ1-2
abundance: -
CDR3aa: CASSQDPTGGGLNYGYTF
CDR3nt: TGCGCCAGCAGCCAAGATCCCACCGGGGGGGGGCTTAACTATGGCTACACCTTC

d_gene: -
v_gene: TRBV7-3
j_gene: TRBJ1-2
abundance: -
CDR3aa: CASSPQGNYGYTF
CDR3nt: TGTGCCAGCAGCCCACAGGGTAACTATGGCTACACCTTC

d_gene: -
v_gene: TRBV11-3
j_gene: TRBJ1-1
abundance: -
CDR3aa: CASSLIAEAFF
CDR3nt: TGTGCCAGCAGCTTGATTGCGGAAGCTTTCTTT

d_gene: TRBD2
v_gene: TRBV5-1
j_gene: TRBJ2-7
abundance: -
CDR3aa: CASSHGTSGVYEQYF
CDR3nt: TGCGCCAGCAGCCACGGAACTAGCGGGGTCTACGAGCAGTACTTC

d_gene: TRBD2
v_gene: TRBV3-1/TRBV3-2
j_gene: TRBJ2-7
abundance: -
CDR3aa: CASSQDLAGAPHF
CDR3nt: TGTGCCAGCAGCCAAGATTTAGCGGGAGCTCCCCACTTC

d_gene: -
v_gene: TRBV5-6
j_gene: TRBJ2-7
abundance: -
CDR3aa: CASSGTSDEQYF
CDR3nt: TGTGCCAGCAGCGGAACTAGTGACGAGCAGTACTTC

d_gene: -
v_gene: TRBV9
j_gene: TRBJ2-3
abundance: -
CDR3aa: CASSVGPFPRGGTDTQYF
CDR3nt: TGTGCCAGCAGCGTAGGTCCCTTCCCGCGGGGTGGCACAGATACGCAGTATTTT

d_gene: -
v_gene: TRBV7-9
j_gene: TRBJ2-7
abundance: -
CDR3aa: CASSFRGYEQYF
CDR3nt: TGTGCCAGCAGCTTTCGAGGATACGAGCAGTACTTC

d_gene: TRBD1
v_gene: TRBV7-9
j_gene: TRBJ1-2
abundance: -
CDR3aa: CASSLETGVGGYTF
CDR3nt: TGTGCCAGCAGCTTAGAGACAGGGGTGGGTGGCTACACCTTC

d_gene: TRBD1
v_gene: TRBV6-4
j_gene: TRBJ2-2
abundance: -
CDR3aa: CASSPTGQGLPNTGELFF
CDR3nt: TGTGCCAGCAGTCCTACGGGACAGGGGCTCCCGAACACCGGGGAGCTGTTTTTT

d_gene: -
v_gene: TRBV2
j_gene: TRBJ2-7
abundance: -
CDR3aa: CASSLQSGYYEQYF
CDR3nt: TGTGCCAGCAGTTTACAATCAGGTTACTACGAGCAGTACTTC

d_gene: TRBD1
v_gene: TRBV18
j_gene: TRBJ1-1
abundance: -
CDR3aa: CASSPTGARNTEAFF
CDR3nt: TGTGCCAGCTCCCCGACAGGGGCTCGTAACACTGAAGCTTTCTTT

d_gene: TRBD2
v_gene: TRBV5-1
j_gene: TRBJ2-3
abundance: -
CDR3aa: CASSVPAPGLAVTDTQYF
CDR3nt: TGCGCCAGCAGCGTACCAGCACCGGGACTAGCGGTTACAGATACGCAGTATTTT

d_gene: -
v_gene: TRBV7-3
j_gene: TRBJ2-1
abundance: -
CDR3aa: CASTNEGGSYNEQFF
CDR3nt: TGTGCCAGCACCAATGAGGGGGGGTCCTACAATGAGCAGTTCTTC

d_gene: -
v_gene: TRBV7-9
j_gene: TRBJ1-2
abundance: -
CDR3aa: CASSYLGGRNYGYTF
CDR3nt: TGTGCCAGCAGCTATCTCGGTGGTCGTAACTATGGCTACACCTTC

d_gene: -
v_gene: TRBV19
j_gene: TRBJ1-1
abundance: once
CDR3aa: CASSTRVSEAFF
CDR3nt: TGTGCCAGTAGTACCAGGGTGTCTGAAGCTTTCTTT

d_gene: -
v_gene: TRBV15
j_gene: TRBJ1-1
abundance: -
CDR3aa: CATSRQLRTEAFF
CDR3nt: TGTGCCACCAGCAGACAACTTCGCACTGAAGCTTTCTTT

d_gene: -
v_gene: TRBV7-9
j_gene: TRBJ1-5
abundance: -
CDR3aa: CASSLYRPGGGFSNQPQHF
CDR3nt: TGTGCCAGCAGCTTATATCGCCCCGGTGGGGGGTTTAGCAATCAGCCCCAGCATTTT

d_gene: -
v_gene: TRBV7-9
j_gene: TRBJ1-6
abundance: -
CDR3aa: CASRPGQHNSPLHF
CDR3nt: TGTGCCAGCAGACCCGGACAGCATAATTCACCCCTCCACTTT

d_gene: TRBD1
v_gene: TRBV19
j_gene: TRBJ1-1
abundance: -
CDR3aa: CASTPGTGGAWNTEAFF
CDR3nt: TGTGCCAGTACCCCAGGGACAGGGGGAGCCTGGAACACTGAAGCTTTCTTT

d_gene: -
v_gene: TRBV3-1/TRBV3-2
j_gene: TRBJ2-1
abundance: -
CDR3aa: CASSQELRSVSYNEQFF
CDR3nt: TGTGCCAGCAGCCAAGAATTACGGTCCGTCTCCTACAATGAGCAGTTCTTC

d_gene: -
v_gene: TRBV7-6
j_gene: TRBJ2-3
abundance: few
CDR3aa: CASSNRETDTQYF
CDR3nt: TGTGCCAGCAGTAACAGGGAAACAGATACGCAGTATTTT

d_gene: -
v_gene: TRBV5-1
j_gene: TRBJ1-2
abundance: once
CDR3aa: CASSLVGVDYGYTF
CDR3nt: TGCGCCAGCAGCTTGGTCGGGGTAGACTATGGCTACACCTTC

d_gene: TRBD2
v_gene: TRBV7-9
j_gene: TRBJ2-1
abundance: -
CDR3aa: CASSLAPREPLDEQFF
CDR3nt: TGTGCCAGCAGCTTAGCCCCGCGGGAGCCTTTGGATGAGCAGTTCTTC

d_gene: -
v_gene: TRBV6-5
j_gene: TRBJ1-1
abundance: few
CDR3aa: CASSRGTEAFF
CDR3nt: TGTGCCAGCAGCCGAGGGACTGAAGCTTTCTTT

d_gene: TRBD1
v_gene: TRBV9
j_gene: TRBJ1-1
abundance: -
CDR3aa: CASSPQGARDTEAFF
CDR3nt: TGTGCCAGCAGCCCACAGGGGGCGAGGGACACTGAAGCTTTCTTT

d_gene: TRBD1
v_gene: TRBV6-6
j_gene: TRBJ1-3
abundance: -
CDR3aa: CASKHSGTGGGNTIYF
CDR3nt: TGTGCCAGCAAACATTCCGGGACAGGGGGGGGAAACACCATATATTTT

d_gene: -
v_gene: TRBV5-4
j_gene: TRBJ1-4
abundance: -
CDR3aa: CASSLGEAGEKLFF
CDR3nt: TGTGCCAGCAGCTTGGGTGAGGCTGGGGAAAAACTGTTTTTT

d_gene: -
v_gene: TRBV7-9
j_gene: TRBJ1-2
abundance: -
CDR3aa: CASSLGALNYGYTF
CDR3nt: TGTGCCAGCAGCTTAGGGGCCCTCAACTATGGCTACACCTTC